This TCR beta chain was sequenced in a study of naive and memory T cell subsets. Regarding the study as a whole: Clonotypes here are unpaired alpha or beta chain sequences. Especially in CD8 cells, naive repertoires contained a few larger clonotypes, possibly CD45RA-re-expressing memory cells. Gini index rose across naive, CM, EM and EMRA in CD4 and CD8.

In regard to this clonotype: Its target is not known.

The beta constant-region primer was an equimolar mix of two oligonucleotides covering TRBC1 and TRBC2. Four rounds of PCR amplified the ligated cDNA using nested alpha and beta constant-region primers plus SP2. A single record per CDR3 protein comes from TCRdb applying MiXCR to the UMI-ligation and nested PCR reads. The sample holds approximately 90,000 distinct CDR3 sequences, around 11% seen once. Sequences were obtained from naive CD4+ T cells from blood. The sequence came from a human donor in good health.

As DNA, the CDR3 is TGTGCCTGGAGTAACCAAGAGACCCAGTACTTC. Its protein is CAWSNQETQYF. The rearrangement uses TRBV30 and TRBJ2-5; unclear D gene. Germline lookup yields CDR1 GTSNPN and CDR2 SVGIG (reference sequence). The CDR3 spans 11 residues. V lost 2 bases and J 0 bases, leaving 1 base between the germline ends.